The clone carrying this T cell receptor (beta chain) occurred once. Its antigen is unknown. The PCR made use of 60 Vbeta and 13 Jbeta primers. TCRdb's copy holds only in-frame clones and misses some; the assay was immunoSEQ multiplex PCR. This table holds 74,000 or so clones, roughly 80% found once. These data come from a study of cytomegalovirus exposure and HLA in healthy donors. The V end lost 5 bases, the J end lost 3 bases, and 11 bases lay between the germline ends. The CDR3 totals 14 residues. CDR1 is KGHSH, CDR2 LQKENI, per germline. Findings of the study overall: Some highly shared sequence variants likely arose as a pipeline artifact. A later analysis, which compared TCR beta chains of equal frequency, found the HLA-associated ones more clonally expanded. An assumption of roughly uniform sequencing depth across donors underlay the presence/absence analyses.

The V call is TRBV18, the J call TRBJ1-5; D is possibly TRBD1 (6 bases). The receptor was derived from a middle-aged woman in good health and CMV-seropositive. Sequencing input: PBMCs. CDR3 sequence (DNA): TGTGCCAGCTCAAACAGGGACCTCAATCAGCCCCAGCATTTT. Its protein product is CASSNRDLNQPQHF.